This entry lists 24 T cell receptor beta chains sequenced from one sample in a study of shared clonotypes between healthy human individuals. Libraries were prepared by immunoSEQ multiplex PCR; TCRdb keeps only in-frame clonotypes and omits some of them. The table has nearly 750,000 clones, 72% seen once. Sequences were obtained from memory CD4+ T cells sorted from blood. Documented subset: CD45RA-negative fraction. Receptors were obtained from a young woman in good health.

The chain combines TRBV28 with TRBJ1-5, with D possibly being TRBD1 (6 bases). The CDR3 is made up of 14 amino acids. Germline V lookup: CDR1 MDHEN, CDR2 SYDVKM. V lost 4 bases, J lost 6 bases, and 13 bases lay in between. The chain's CDR3 is CASSYRSGAQPQHF. The CDR3 DNA sequence: TGTGCCAGCAGTTATCGTTCGGGGGCTCAGCCCCAGCATTTT.

This sequence joins TRBV28 and TRBJ2-7; TRBD2 might be the D (7 bases). The length of the CDR3 is 17 residues. V was cut by 6 bases and J by 4 bases, with 25 bases left in between. CDR1 MDHEN and CDR2 SYDVKM come from the germline V gene. The CDR3 DNA reads TGTGCCAGCAGCTACAACCTCCTTTTTGGGAGGGGGTACGAGCAGTACTTC. It specifies CASSYNLLFGRGYEQYF.

This chain uses TRBV18 with TRBJ2-7; D is ambiguous. The CDR3 is 13 amino acids. From germline, CDR1 is KGHSH and CDR2 LQKENI. V was clipped by 6 bases and J by 0 bases, with 9 bases between them. CDR3 protein: CASSEISSYEQYF. CDR3 bases: TGTGCCAGCTCGGAGATTAGCTCCTACGAGCAGTACTTC.

J is TRBJ1-4 and V is TRBV27; TRBD1 matches at 7 bases. V lost 6 bases to trimming and J lost 4 bases; unmatched junction nucleotides: 14. Germline CDR1 reads MNHEY; CDR2 reads SMNVEV (reference sequence). This CDR3 contains 17 residues. CDR3 in DNA: TGTGCCAGCAGCTCGTGGCGGTACAGGGGATTTAATGAAAAACTGTTTTTT. Amino acid sequence: CASSSWRYRGFNEKLFF.

This clone was counted once. The V and J genes are TRBV12-5 and TRBJ2-3, with D uncertain. The V end was cut by 3 bases, the J end by 6 bases, with 13 bases between. The CDR3 loop spans 14 amino acids. From germline, CDR1 is LGHNT and CDR2 FRNRAP. CDR3 coding DNA: TGTGCTAGTGGTTTCGGAGCCGGGCCGGATACGCAGTATTTT. Amino acids: CASGFGAGPDTQYF.

About this clone: A read error is possible here, since a much larger clone lies one base away. This chain uses TRBV15 with TRBJ2-2, with TRBD1 matching over 10 bases. The CDR3 spans 15 residues. Germline V gene data show CDR1 as LNHNV and CDR2 as YYDKDF (reference sequence). In DNA, the CDR3 is TGTGCCATCAGCAGAGTGGGACAGGGGATCGGGGAGCTGTTTTTT. Translating gives CAISRVGQGIGELFF.

This chain joins TRBV5-3 and TRBJ1-5, with D tentatively TRBD1 (6 bases). TRBV5-3 is an open reading frame whose function is uncertain. The CDR3 is 15 residues long. V was shortened by 2 bases and J by 6 bases, with 15 bases between the two germline ends. CDR3 DNA sequence: TGTGCCAGAAGCTTCACAGGGACTTTGGGTCAGCCCCAGCATTTT. This translates into CARSFTGTLGQPQHF.

J is TRBJ2-1 and V is TRBV11-2; 13 bases are shared with TRBD2. Per germline, CDR1 SGHAT and CDR2 FQNNGV. This CDR3 has 15 residues. V was pared by 5 bases and J by 10 bases, with 8 bases of the junction left unmatched. The CDR3 DNA is TGTGCCAGCAGCCCAGGACTAGCGGGAGTAGGGGAGCAGTTCTTC. Translated, it gives CASSPGLAGVGEQFF.

The V call is TRBV4-2, the J call TRBJ1-2; 10 bases line up with TRBD1. Germline loops: CDR1 LGHNA, CDR2 YNFKEQ. The length of the CDR3 is 19 residues. V lost 0 bases to trimming and J lost 4 bases; unmatched junction nucleotides: 14. The CDR3 DNA reads as TGTGCCAGCAGCCAAGATGTAGGGACAGGGGCTGGCCGCAGCTATGGCTACACCTTC. Encoded protein: CASSQDVGTGAGRSYGYTF.

This chain uses TRBV28 with TRBJ1-3; weak D call: TRBD1 (5 bases). The length of the CDR3 is 14 residues. The ends were cut back, 3 bases at V and 4 bases at J, with 10 bases in the middle. CDR1 is MDHEN, CDR2 SYDVKM, per germline. In nucleotides, the CDR3 is TGTGCCAGCAGTTTGCGGACACTCGGAAACACCATATATTTT. As protein: CASSLRTLGNTIYF.

The genes are TRBV6-6 and TRBJ1-2; TRBD1 might be the D (5 bases). V was pared by 4 bases and J by 0 bases, with 15 bases between. CDR1 and CDR2 (germline): MNHNY, SVGAGI (reference sequence). This CDR3 is 16 amino acids long. The CDR3 coding sequence is TGTGCCAGCAGTTCTCTAACAGGAGCCTCTAACTATGGCTACACCTTC. Translated: CASSSLTGASNYGYTF.

This chain joins TRBV4-1 and TRBJ1-1, with TRBD1 matching over 8 bases. This CDR3 has 16 amino acids. The V gene's germline CDR1 is MGHRA and CDR2 YSYEKL. The ends lost 4 bases at V and 4 bases at J; junction bases unmatched: 11. Written as DNA, the CDR3 is TGCGCCAGCAGCCGCGGACAGGGTGTCCTTGGCACTGAAGCTTTCTTT. Protein product: CASSRGQGVLGTEAFF.

This clone has just one count. The chain links TRBV6-6 to TRBJ2-7; TRBD2 matches at 9 bases. V gave up 6 bases and J gave up 7 bases; unmatched junction bases: 16. The CDR3 contains 16 residues. Germline CDR1 and CDR2: MNHNY and SVGAGI (reference sequence). In nucleotides, the CDR3 is TGTGCCAGCAGCGATCCCAGAACTAGCGGGCTACGAGAGCAGTACTTC. The encoded protein is CASSDPRTSGLREQYF.

The V call is TRBV19, the J call TRBJ1-1; 8 bases map to TRBD1. The CDR3 loop spans 15 amino acids. Germline V gives CDR1 LNHDA, CDR2 SQIVND (reference sequence). Germline trimming cut 4 bases from V and 4 bases from J; bases unmatched to any gene: 8. CDR3 residues: CASSTTGGFGTEAFF. Written as DNA, the CDR3 is TGTGCCAGTAGTACCACAGGGGGGTTCGGCACTGAAGCTTTCTTT.

The chain is built from TRBV5-1 and TRBJ2-5; D remains unclear. The germline V gene encodes CDR1 SGHRS and CDR2 YFSETQ. V gave up 1 base and J gave up 5 bases, with 9 bases separating them. The CDR3 is 13 residues long. CDR3 nucleotides: TGCGCCAGCAGCTTGCAGGCGGATGAGACCCAGTACTTC. Translation gives CASSLQADETQYF.

The table lists this clone with a few counts. The chain recombines TRBV5-1 with TRBJ1-1; D gene ambiguous. The germline V gene has CDR1 SGHRS and CDR2 YFSETQ. V was trimmed by 4 bases and J by 2 bases, leaving 12 bases between them. The CDR3 consists of 14 residues. Here the CDR3 reads CASSNAGQNTEAFF. CDR3 in DNA: TGCGCCAGCAGCAACGCTGGGCAAAACACTGAAGCTTTCTTT.

The J gene is TRBJ2-1, the V gene TRBV7-2, with D possibly being TRBD1 (6 bases). There are 17 residues in the CDR3. CDR1 is SGHTA, CDR2 FQGNSA, per germline. V was cut by 1 base and J by 2 bases, with 15 bases left in between. The CDR3 loop reads CASSLGPPGHPYNEQFF. The CDR3 coding sequence is TGTGCCAGCAGCTTAGGACCTCCGGGACACCCCTACAATGAGCAGTTCTTC.

This chain uses TRBV30 with TRBJ1-1, with 11 positions matching TRBD1. CDR3 length: 14 residues. Germline values: CDR1 GTSNPN, CDR2 SVGIG (reference sequence). The trim removed 1 base at V and 5 bases at J, leaving 3 bases unmatched. Here the CDR3 reads CAWSAGQGGTEAFF. The CDR3 coding sequence is TGTGCCTGGAGTGCGGGACAGGGGGGGACTGAAGCTTTCTTT.

This sequence joins TRBV18 and TRBJ2-7; D possibly uses TRBD1 or TRBD2 (5 bases each). CDR1 KGHSH and CDR2 LQKENI come from the germline V gene. This CDR3 is 14 amino acids long. V shed 3 bases and J shed 5 bases, with 14 bases lying between them. CDR3 DNA: TGTGCCAGCTCACCTCAAGGGGACCGCCACGAGCAGTACTTC. As protein: CASSPQGDRHEQYF.

As concerns this clone: The same CDR3 also results from other DNA sequences found in this sample. This chain joins TRBV6-5 and TRBJ1-1, with D possibly TRBD1 on 5 matching bases. The CDR3 consists of 15 residues. The V end was cut by 0 bases, the J end by 5 bases, with 13 bases between. The germline gives CDR1 MNHEY, CDR2 SVGAGI. CDR3 nucleotide sequence: TGTGCCAGCAGTTACTCGTCCGGGGGGGAAACTGAAGCTTTCTTT. This translates into CASSYSSGGETEAFF.

This chain's CDR3 is CASSEAVGRGNTDTQYF. CDR3 coding DNA: TGTGCCAGCAGCGAGGCCGTGGGTCGCGGGAATACGGATACGCAGTATTTT. J is TRBJ2-3 and V is TRBV9; tentative D call: TRBD2 (6 bases). The CDR3 length is 17 residues. Between the trimmed V and J ends, which lost 3 bases and 6 bases, there was a span of 23 bases. Germline-derived CDR1 and CDR2 are SGDLS and YYNGEE.

The chain combines TRBV27 with TRBJ1-5; D gene uncertain. The germline CDR1 and CDR2 sequences are MNHEY and SMNVEV (reference sequence). V lost 4 bases and J 1 base, leaving 8 bases between the germline ends. The CDR3 contains 14 residues. The CDR3 protein is CASSSGRSNQPQHF. The CDR3 DNA follows: TGTGCCAGCAGTTCAGGACGGAGCAATCAGCCCCAGCATTTT.

The chain is built from TRBV19 and TRBJ2-3, with 7 bases identical to TRBD1. J was trimmed by 1 base and V by 5 bases; bases with no gene match: 9. This CDR3 has 16 residues. The germline gives CDR1 LNHDA, CDR2 SQIVND (reference sequence). The CDR3 DNA follows: TGTGCCAGTAGTGAACAGGGACAGATTGGCACAGATACGCAGTATTTT. Residues: CASSEQGQIGTDTQYF. The whole variable domain, remainder taken from reference TRBV19 and TRBJ2-3, is DGGITQSPKYLFRKEGQNVTLSCEQNLNHDAMYWYRQDPGQGLRLIYYSQIVNDFQKGDIAEGYSVSREKKESFPLTVTSAQKNPTAFYLCASSEQGQIGTDTQYFGPGTRLTVL.

The genes are TRBV30 and TRBJ1-3; no clear D. CDR3 size: 14 residues. The ends were cut back, 2 bases at V and 0 bases at J, with 8 bases in the middle. Germline loops: CDR1 GTSNPN, CDR2 SVGIG (reference sequence). CDR3 sequence reads: CAWSQRSSGNTIYF. CDR3 in DNA: TGTGCCTGGAGTCAAAGGAGCTCTGGAAACACCATATATTTT. The variable domain in full, with the rest retrieved from reference TRBV30 and TRBJ1-3, is SQTIHQWPATLVQPVGSPLSLECTVEGTSNPNLYWYRQAAGRGLQLLFYSVGIGQISSEVPQNLSASRPQDRQFILSSKKLLLSDSGFYLCAWSQRSSGNTIYFGEGSWLTVV.